The T cell receptor beta chain under discussion was sequenced for a study of human T cells and chemical hapten exposure. The overall study: On the upper back, patch tests were applied with 0.01% DPC and read at 6 days.

Individual cDNA molecules received unique molecular identifiers in the library. TCRdb reprocessed the RACE reads with MiXCR, giving one entry per CDR3 protein. This table holds under 60,000 distinct CDR3 sequences, approximately 10% found once. Time point reported: patch test 1, 2 weeks after DPC sensitization. Treatment denoted: therapeutic diphenylcyclopropenone sensitization with weekly scalp DPC. Researchers extracted total RNA from unfractionated whole blood. The germline V gene encodes CDR1 LGHDT and CDR2 YNNKEL (reference sequence). V lost 1 base and J 6 bases, leaving 12 bases between the germline ends. This CDR3 spans 14 amino acids.

The chain uses TRBV3-1 and TRBJ1-1; the D gene is possibly TRBD1 (5 bases). The specimen comprised whole blood, sampled in connection with sensitization to the hapten diphenylcyclopropenone (DPC). This clonotype originated in a woman in her thirties or forties with alopecia areata. Some clones in this sample may be carry-over from other donors' samples. For the CDR3, the DNA is TGTGCCAGCAGCCAAGTCGAAAACAGGCCTGAAGCTTTCTTT. Protein sequence: CASSQVENRPEAFF.